This passage covers 5 T cell receptor beta chains from one sample sequenced in a study of graft-versus-host responses after intestinal transplantation. Measured with immunoSEQ multiplex PCR; TCRdb has only the in-frame clones, and not every one. The profile covers under 100,000 clones, with roughly 80% appearing a single time and around 0.8% taken by the ten largest. What these receptors recognize is not known. The specimen comprised unstimulated CD4+ T cells sorted from spleen or lymph node cells, sampled before intestinal transplant. The receptors were sampled from a human donor who received an intestinal transplant.

This clone came up once. This chain links TRBV7-2 with TRBJ2-1; D uncertain. This CDR3 comprises 13 residues. The germline CDR1 and CDR2 sequences are SGHTA and FQGNSA. The V and J ends lost 1 base and 6 bases respectively, with 7 bases between them. CDR3 in DNA: TGTGCCAGCAGCTTAGGTCGGTTCAATGAGCAGTTCTTC. Protein product: CASSLGRFNEQFF.

V usage is TRBV6-6 and J usage is TRBJ1-6; D is unresolved. V lost 4 bases and J 10 bases, leaving 14 bases between the germline ends. The CDR3 sequence is 14 residues long. Germline lookup yields CDR1 MNHNY and CDR2 SVGAGI (reference sequence). For the CDR3, the DNA is TGTGCCAGCAGTTCCTACGGGAGTGGCTCACCCCTCCACTTT. Encoded protein: CASSSYGSGSPLHF.

The V and J genes are TRBV28 and TRBJ2-7; 10 positions match TRBD1. The junction had 8 bases not matched to a gene; V was cut back by 6 bases and J by 3 bases. CDR1 is MDHEN and CDR2 is SYDVKM in the germline V gene. This CDR3 comprises 15 residues. CDR3 in amino acids: CASRTPGQGLYEQYF. For the CDR3, the DNA is TGTGCCAGCAGAACCCCGGGACAGGGGCTCTACGAGCAGTACTTC.

This clone is a singleton in its sample. The chain uses TRBV6-1 and TRBJ2-7, with D tentatively TRBD2 (6 bases). Germline loops: CDR1 MNHNS, CDR2 SASEGT. The CDR3 is made up of 14 amino acids. Trimming cost V 5 bases and J 5 bases, with 16 bases left between them. The CDR3 loop is CASSTQGGLNEQYF. The CDR3 region has the DNA TGTGCCAGCAGTACCCAAGGAGGGCTGAACGAGCAGTACTTC.

This rearrangement joins TRBV9 to TRBJ2-1, with TRBD2 matching 11 bases. After removal of 5 bases from V and 10 bases from J, the junction contained 14 bases not matched to a gene. From germline, CDR1 is SGDLS and CDR2 YYNGEE. The CDR3 has 16 residues. CDR3 protein: CASSWGIAGGPREQFF. The CDR3 nucleotides read TGTGCCAGCAGTTGGGGAATAGCGGGGGGGCCGAGGGAGCAGTTCTTC.